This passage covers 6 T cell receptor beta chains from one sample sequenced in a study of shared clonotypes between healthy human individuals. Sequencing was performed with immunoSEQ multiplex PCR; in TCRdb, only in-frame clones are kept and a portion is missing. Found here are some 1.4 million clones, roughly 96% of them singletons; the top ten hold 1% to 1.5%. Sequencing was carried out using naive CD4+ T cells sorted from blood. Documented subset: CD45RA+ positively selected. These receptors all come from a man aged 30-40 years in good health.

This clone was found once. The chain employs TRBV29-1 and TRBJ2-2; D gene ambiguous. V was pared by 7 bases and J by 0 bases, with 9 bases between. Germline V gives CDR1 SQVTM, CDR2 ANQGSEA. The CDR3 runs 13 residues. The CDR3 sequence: CSAGPANTGELFF. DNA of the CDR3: TGCAGCGCTGGACCGGCGAACACCGGGGAGCTGTTTTTT.

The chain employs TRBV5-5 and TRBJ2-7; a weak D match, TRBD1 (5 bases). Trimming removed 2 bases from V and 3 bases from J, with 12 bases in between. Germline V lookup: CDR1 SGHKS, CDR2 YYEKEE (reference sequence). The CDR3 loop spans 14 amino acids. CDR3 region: CASSFNWQGYEQYF. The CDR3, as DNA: TGTGCCAGCAGCTTTAACTGGCAGGGCTACGAGCAGTACTTC.

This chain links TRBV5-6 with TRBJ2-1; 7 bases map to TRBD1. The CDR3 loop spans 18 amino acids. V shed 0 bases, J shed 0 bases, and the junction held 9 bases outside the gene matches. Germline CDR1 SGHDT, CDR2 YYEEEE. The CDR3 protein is CASSLAGQGDSSYNEQFF. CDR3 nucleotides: TGTGCCAGCAGCTTGGCCGGGCAGGGGGATAGCTCCTACAATGAGCAGTTCTTC.

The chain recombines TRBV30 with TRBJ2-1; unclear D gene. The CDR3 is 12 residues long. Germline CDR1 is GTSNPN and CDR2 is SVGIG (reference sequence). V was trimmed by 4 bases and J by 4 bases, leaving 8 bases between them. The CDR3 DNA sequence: TGTGCCTGGACCAAACTGTACAATGAGCAGTTCTTC. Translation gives CAWTKLYNEQFF.

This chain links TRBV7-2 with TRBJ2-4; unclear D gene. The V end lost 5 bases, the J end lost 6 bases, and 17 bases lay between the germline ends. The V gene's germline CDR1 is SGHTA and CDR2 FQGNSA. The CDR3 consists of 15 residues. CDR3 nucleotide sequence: TGTGCCAGCAGCGACCCAAGGCAGTTCGGAAACATTCAGTACTTC. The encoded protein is CASSDPRQFGNIQYF. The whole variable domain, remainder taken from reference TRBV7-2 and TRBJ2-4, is GAGVSQSPSNKVTEKGKDVELRCDPISGHTALYWYRQSLGQGLEFLIYFQGNSAPDKSGLPSDRFSAERTGGSVSTLTIQRTQQEDSAVYLCASSDPRQFGNIQYFGAGTRLSVL.

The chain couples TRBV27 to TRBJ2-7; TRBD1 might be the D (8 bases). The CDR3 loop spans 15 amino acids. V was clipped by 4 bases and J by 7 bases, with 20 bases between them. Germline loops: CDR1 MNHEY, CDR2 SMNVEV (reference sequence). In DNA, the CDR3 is TGTGCCAGCAGTTCCCAGGGGGCGAGAGCGGGGGAGCAGTACTTC. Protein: CASSSQGARAGEQYF.